What follows are 27 T cell receptor beta chains derived from one specimen sequenced in a study of T cell responses to AZD1222 COVID-19 vaccine. Sequencing used immunoSEQ multiplex PCR; TCRdb keeps in-frame clones, though not all of them. The sample holds 65,000 to 90,000 clones; roughly 85% are singletons and the top ten take roughly 1.2%. Sequences were derived from peripheral blood, sampled 28 days after the second AZD1222 dose. The receptor source for this set is an adult who received the AZD1222 COVID-19 vaccine.

The chain is built from TRBV7-2 and TRBJ2-7, with 8 positions matching TRBD1. Germline V gene sequence: CDR1 SGHTA, CDR2 FQGNSA. V gave up 0 bases and J gave up 6 bases; unmatched junction bases: 16. The CDR3 extends over 18 amino acids. The CDR3 sequence is CASSLAFSGQGRRSEQYF. In DNA form, the CDR3 reads TGTGCCAGCAGCTTAGCGTTTTCCGGACAGGGAAGAAGGAGCGAGCAGTACTTC.

The V and J genes are TRBV24-1 and TRBJ2-1; D is undetermined. CDR1 is KGHDR and CDR2 is SFDVKD in the germline V gene. The CDR3 is 12 residues long. Trimming left V 3 bases short and J 8 bases short, with 7 bases between. CDR3 region: CATSDAFDEQFF. CDR3 nucleotide sequence: TGTGCCACCAGTGATGCCTTCGATGAGCAGTTCTTC.

This rearrangement joins TRBV2 to TRBJ2-1, with D perhaps TRBD2 (6 bases). Looked up from germline, CDR1 is SNHLY and CDR2 is FYNNEI. Trimming removed 6 bases from V and 5 bases from J, with 20 bases in between. The CDR3 is made up of 16 amino acids. The CDR3 DNA reads as TGTGCCAGCAGCGGAAACCGGGACTTAGGACACAATGAGCAGTTCTTC. Its protein product is CASSGNRDLGHNEQFF.

The V call is TRBV7-8, the J call TRBJ1-3; the D is unclear. The CDR3 sequence is 16 residues long. CDR1 is SGHVS and CDR2 is FQNEAQ in the germline V gene. V was shortened by 1 base and J by 0 bases, with 10 bases between the two germline ends. CDR3 nucleotides: TGTGCCAGCAGCTTAGGTCAGGCCCACTCTGGAAACACCATATATTTT. Its protein product is CASSLGQAHSGNTIYF.

This sequence joins TRBV2 and TRBJ1-2; D is unresolved. Trimming removed 6 bases at V and 2 bases at J, with 10 bases between. The germline CDR1 and CDR2 sequences are SNHLY and FYNNEI. This CDR3 comprises 13 residues. CDR3 bases: TGTGCCAGCAGCTCGGCACCAAACTATGGCTACACCTTC. This sequence encodes CASSSAPNYGYTF.

The chain is built from TRBV30 and TRBJ1-1; 8 bases match TRBD1. Germline CDR1 GTSNPN, CDR2 SVGIG (reference sequence). Trimming removed 2 bases from V and 4 bases from J; junction bases left unmatched: 6. The CDR3 has 14 amino acids. This chain's CDR3 is CAWSSDRVATEAFF. The CDR3 nucleotides read TGTGCCTGGAGTTCGGACAGGGTCGCCACTGAAGCTTTCTTT.

The genes are TRBV6-6 and TRBJ1-2; perhaps TRBD1 as D (6 bases). Germline lookup yields CDR1 MNHNY and CDR2 SVGAGI (reference sequence). The CDR3 has 14 amino acids. Trimming cost V 8 bases and J 4 bases, with 17 bases left between them. The CDR3 here is CASLVGDRSYGYTF. The CDR3 DNA is TGTGCCAGCCTCGTAGGTGACAGGAGCTATGGCTACACCTTC.

The V and J genes are TRBV7-3 and TRBJ2-3; 7 bases line up with TRBD1. J was trimmed by 1 base and V by 5 bases; bases with no gene match: 6. Germline V gene sequence: CDR1 SGHTA, CDR2 FQGTGA. CDR3 size: 15 residues. Here the CDR3 DNA reads TGTGCCAGCAGCAGAGACAGGGCGGGCACAGATACGCAGTATTTT. Translation: CASSRDRAGTDTQYF.

V and J are TRBV5-1 and TRBJ2-3, with 7 bases fitting TRBD1. This CDR3 region has 15 residues. After removal of 5 bases from V and 2 bases from J, the junction contained 8 bases not matched to a gene. In germline, CDR1 is SGHRS, CDR2 YFSETQ. CDR3 coding DNA: TGCGCCAGCAGTCCAACGGGACAGATCACAGATACGCAGTATTTT. Protein sequence: CASSPTGQITDTQYF.

The CDR3 loop is CASSDFSGGASSGNTIYF. The CDR3 nucleotides read TGCGCCAGCAGTGACTTCTCTGGAGGGGCGAGCTCTGGAAACACCATATATTTT. V is TRBV10-1 and J is TRBJ1-3; the D gene is possibly TRBD1 (5 bases). V was trimmed by 3 bases and J by 0 bases, leaving 18 bases between them. The CDR3 extends over 18 amino acids. Per germline, CDR1 WNHNN and CDR2 SYGVQD (reference sequence).

This clone was found a few times. The chain employs TRBV2 and TRBJ2-2; 8 bases are shared with TRBD1. Germline CDR1 and CDR2: SNHLY and FYNNEI. The CDR3 has 15 amino acids. The V segment lost 7 bases and the J segment 2 bases; nucleotides outside the gene matches: 6. This CDR3 reads CASMAQGANTGELFF. Written as DNA, the CDR3 is TGTGCCAGCATGGCGCAGGGGGCAAACACCGGGGAGCTGTTTTTT.

J is TRBJ2-3 and V is TRBV6-4, with TRBD2 matching 7 bases. Per the germline V gene, CDR1 is MRHNA and CDR2 is SNTAGT. This CDR3 region has 15 residues. J gave up 2 bases and V 3 bases, and 5 bases lay outside the gene matches. The CDR3 sequence is CASSDSAGDTDTQYF. The CDR3 DNA follows: TGTGCCAGCAGTGATTCCGCGGGAGACACAGATACGCAGTATTTT.

This rearrangement joins TRBV5-8 to TRBJ1-2, with unresolved D. The V and J ends lost 1 base and 1 base respectively, with 14 bases between them. This CDR3 comprises 16 residues. Germline lookup yields CDR1 SGHTS and CDR2 YDEGEE. CDR3 bases: TGTGCCAGCAGCTTGACCGACGGTACTCTTAACTATGGCTACACCTTC. This gives the protein CASSLTDGTLNYGYTF.

This chain uses TRBV2 with TRBJ2-5; 8 positions agree with TRBD1. There are 15 residues in the CDR3. V lost 8 bases to trimming and J lost 4 bases; unmatched junction nucleotides: 12. From germline, CDR1 is SNHLY and CDR2 FYNNEI. The CDR3 loop reads CASSRGGTGIETQYF. CDR3 nucleotides: TGTGCCAGCTCCCGTGGCGGGACAGGCATAGAGACCCAGTACTTC.

The V call is TRBV29-1, the J call TRBJ1-1, with D unclear. The CDR3 covers 14 residues. In germline, CDR1 is SQVTM, CDR2 ANQGSEA. Trimming stripped 4 bases from V and 0 bases from J, with 12 bases between. The CDR3 coding sequence is TGCAGCGTTGCCTTGCAGGCGCTGAACACTGAAGCTTTCTTT. Protein product: CSVALQALNTEAFF.

This clone was found once. The chain is built from TRBV18 and TRBJ1-2; 8 bases are shared with TRBD1. The CDR3 consists of 17 residues. Unmatched junction bases numbered 14, after V lost 3 bases and J lost 5 bases. The germline V gene has CDR1 KGHSH and CDR2 LQKENI. In DNA form, the CDR3 reads TGTGCCAGCTCACCTGAACCGCCGGGACAGGCGACGTATGGCTACACCTTC. Translated, it gives CASSPEPPGQATYGYTF.

This sequence joins TRBV14 and TRBJ2-2; the D is unclear. Looked up from germline, CDR1 is SGHDN and CDR2 is FVKESK. The CDR3 consists of 17 residues. V gave up 2 bases and J gave up 6 bases, with 19 bases separating them. The CDR3 DNA follows: TGTGCCAGCAGCCAAATGTATCTCCTCGATATAGCCGGGGAGCTGTTTTTT. It is translated as CASSQMYLLDIAGELFF.

This chain joins TRBV30 and TRBJ1-6; D is uncertain. V shed 5 bases and J shed 0 bases, with 11 bases lying between them. Per germline, CDR1 GTSNPN and CDR2 SVGIG (reference sequence). CDR3 length equals 15 residues. CDR3 amino acids: CAWSVDSSYNSPLHF. CDR3 DNA: TGTGCCTGGTCTGTAGATAGCTCCTATAATTCACCCCTCCACTTT.

The chain combines TRBV5-6 with TRBJ1-2; D possibly corresponds to TRBD1 (5 bases). From germline, CDR1 is SGHDT and CDR2 YYEEEE. Trimming stripped 1 base from V and 10 bases from J, with 17 bases between. The CDR3 covers 14 residues. CDR3 amino acids: CASSLTASRAFYTF. In nucleotides, the CDR3 is TGTGCCAGCAGCTTGACCGCTTCCAGGGCCTTCTACACCTTC.

This sequence joins TRBV29-1 and TRBJ2-2, with D maybe TRBD2 (5 bases). Trimming pared 5 bases from V and 1 base from J, leaving 11 bases between. CDR3 size: 14 residues. Per the germline V gene, CDR1 is SQVTM and CDR2 is ANQGSEA. The CDR3 DNA follows: TGCAGCGTTCTTGACGGGGTGAACACCGGGGAGCTGTTTTTT. Encoded protein: CSVLDGVNTGELFF.

V usage is TRBV7-2 and J usage is TRBJ2-2; D may be TRBD2 (6 bases). Germline CDR1 is SGHTA and CDR2 is FQGNSA. V was shortened by 5 bases and J by 3 bases, with 10 bases between the two germline ends. This CDR3 comprises 14 residues. DNA of the CDR3: TGTGCCAGCAGCCGGAGGGCCGACACCGGGGAGCTGTTTTTT. Translating gives CASSRRADTGELFF.

The chain recombines TRBV6-6 with TRBJ2-7, with D tentatively TRBD2 (5 bases). Germline V CDR1 and CDR2: MNHNY, SVGAGI (reference sequence). The ends were cut back, 7 bases at V and 0 bases at J, with 13 bases in the middle. The length of the CDR3 is 14 residues. CDR3 sequence: CASTAGESSYEQYF. Written as DNA, the CDR3 is TGTGCCAGCACCGCGGGTGAGAGCTCCTACGAGCAGTACTTC.

The chain couples TRBV7-9 to TRBJ2-1; possibly TRBD2 for D (5 bases). The CDR3 is 15 amino acids. With 5 bases removed from V and 8 bases from J, the gap between germline ends came to 19 bases. Germline values: CDR1 SEHNR, CDR2 FQNEAQ (reference sequence). The CDR3 region has the DNA TGTGCCAGCAGCCCTATGGGGAGTGGGAAGGATGAGCAGTTCTTC. Translated, it gives CASSPMGSGKDEQFF. Variable domain in full (rest from reference TRBV7-9 and TRBJ2-1): DTGVSQNPRHKITKRGQNVTFRCDPISEHNRLYWYRQTLGQGPEFLTYFQNEAQLEKSRLLSDRFSAERPKGSFSTLEIQRTEQGDSAMYLCASSPMGSGKDEQFFGPGTRLTVL.

The V and J genes are TRBV27 and TRBJ2-5, with a weak D call TRBD1 (7 bases). The CDR3 is made up of 15 amino acids. The germline V gene has CDR1 MNHEY and CDR2 SMNVEV (reference sequence). Trimming stripped 2 bases from V and 5 bases from J, with 15 bases between. The CDR3 sequence is CASSLGGGRGETQYF. Here the CDR3 DNA reads TGTGCCAGCAGTTTAGGAGGGGGCCGGGGGGAGACCCAGTACTTC.

This clone was observed a single time. The V gene is TRBV12-5, the J gene TRBJ1-2; 9 bases fit TRBD1. CDR1 is LGHNT and CDR2 is FRNRAP in the germline V gene. The junction had 11 bases not matched to a gene; V was cut back by 5 bases and J by 4 bases. The CDR3 length is 16 residues. Here the CDR3 reads CASGTTGQGRSYGYTF. The CDR3 DNA is TGTGCTAGTGGTACAACTGGACAGGGGCGATCCTATGGCTACACCTTC.

The chain is built from TRBV10-3 and TRBJ2-7; 7 bases match TRBD1. The V gene's germline CDR1 is ENHRY and CDR2 SYGVKD. The CDR3 is 13 amino acids. V shed 6 bases, J shed 0 bases, and the junction held 2 bases outside the gene matches. CDR3 loop: CAIRGQASYEQYF. Here the CDR3 DNA reads TGTGCCATCAGAGGACAGGCCTCCTACGAGCAGTACTTC.

This clone has only one observation. The chain employs TRBV29-1 and TRBJ2-7; TRBD2 might be the D (5 bases). This CDR3 comprises 13 residues. CDR1 is SQVTM and CDR2 is ANQGSEA in the germline V gene. Trimming stripped 6 bases from V and 0 bases from J, with 12 bases between. The CDR3 loop is CSVRTASSYEQYF. DNA of the CDR3: TGCAGCGTGAGGACTGCTAGCTCCTACGAGCAGTACTTC.